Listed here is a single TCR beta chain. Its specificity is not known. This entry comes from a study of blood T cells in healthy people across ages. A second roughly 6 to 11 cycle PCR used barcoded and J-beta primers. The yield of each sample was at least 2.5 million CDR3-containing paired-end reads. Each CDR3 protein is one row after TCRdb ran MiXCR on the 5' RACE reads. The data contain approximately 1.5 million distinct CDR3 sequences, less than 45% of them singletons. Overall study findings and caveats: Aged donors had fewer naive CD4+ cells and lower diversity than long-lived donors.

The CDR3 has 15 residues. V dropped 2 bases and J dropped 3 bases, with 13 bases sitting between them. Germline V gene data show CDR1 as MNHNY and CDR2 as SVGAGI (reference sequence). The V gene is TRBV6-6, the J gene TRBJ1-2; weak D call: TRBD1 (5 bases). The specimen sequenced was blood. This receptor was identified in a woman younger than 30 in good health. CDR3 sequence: CASSYTQDNYYGYTF. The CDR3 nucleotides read TGTGCCAGCAGTTACACACAGGATAATTACTATGGCTACACCTTC.